One sample yielded the 31 T cell receptor beta chains listed below, sequenced in a study of cytomegalovirus exposure and HLA in healthy donors (dated by TCRdb to about 2017). The library relied on the immunoSEQ multiplex PCR assay. The multiplex PCR relied on a mix of 60 forward primers for TCR Vbeta segments and 13 reverse primers for TCR Jbeta segments. This is the immuneACCESS table as TCRdb keeps it, with only in-frame sequences that have V and J called. A part of the clones is gone; compared with another copy, unresolved V genes explain less than half, and the rest is unexplained. In this sample the table shows 60,000 to 70,000 clones, 75% of which occur a single time. Approximately 7.8% of the sample rests with the top ten. Sequencing was performed on PBMCs. Every receptor here comes from a man in his sixties in good health and CMV-seropositive.

This chain connects TRBV23-1 to TRBJ2-3; 7 positions agree with TRBD2. TRBV23-1 is given ORF status, its function remaining uncertain. CDR3 length: 17 residues. J gave up 2 bases and V 1 base, and 9 bases lay outside the gene matches. The CDR3, as DNA: TGCGCCAGCAGTCAATGTCACGGGAGGTCTCTCACAGATACGCAGTATTTT. Translating gives CASSQCHGRSLTDTQYF.

The J gene is TRBJ2-7, the V gene TRBV5-6; 8 bases are shared with TRBD1. V gave up 4 bases and J gave up 5 bases; unmatched junction bases: 5. Germline V gives CDR1 SGHDT, CDR2 YYEEEE. The CDR3 runs to 13 residues. The CDR3 here is CASSVDRADEQYF. In DNA form, the CDR3 reads TGTGCCAGCAGCGTGGACAGGGCCGACGAGCAGTACTTC.

The chain uses TRBV27 and TRBJ2-2, with a tentative D call TRBD1 (6 bases). CDR1 MNHEY and CDR2 SMNVEV come from the germline V gene (reference sequence). The CDR3 covers 15 residues. V lost 6 bases and J 5 bases, leaving 16 bases between the germline ends. The CDR3 region is CASRPGTPGTGELFF. Here the CDR3 DNA reads TGTGCCAGCAGACCCGGGACACCAGGTACCGGGGAGCTGTTTTTT.

This rearrangement joins TRBV9 to TRBJ1-2; weak D call: TRBD1 (5 bases). Trimming stripped 6 bases from V and 3 bases from J, with 15 bases between. The length of the CDR3 is 14 residues. Germline CDR1 reads SGDLS; CDR2 reads YYNGEE. CDR3 protein: CASTISRGDYGYTF. The CDR3 bases are TGTGCCAGCACCATCAGTCGGGGGGACTATGGCTACACCTTC. Combining the CDR3 with reference TRBV9 and TRBJ1-2 gives the whole variable domain DSGVTQTPKHLITATGQRVTLRCSPRSGDLSVYWYQQSLDQGLQFLIQYYNGEERAKGNILERFSAQQFPDLHSELNLSSLELGDSALYFCASTISRGDYGYTFGSGTRLTVV.

On this clone itself: Germline is not matched at one junction end, which may reflect a read error. The chain uses TRBV7-7 and TRBJ2-1; perhaps TRBD2 as D (5 bases). The CDR3 runs to 13 residues. Per germline, CDR1 SSHAT and CDR2 FNYEAQ (reference sequence). CDR3 in DNA: TGTGCTAGCAGCTTGGCTCTTGGGAGTGAGCAGTTCTTC. Translation gives CASSLALGSEQFF.

The V gene is TRBV7-9, the J gene TRBJ2-1, with D unresolved. Trimming took off 5 bases at V and 5 bases at J, with 10 bases between the two ends. Germline assignment: CDR1 SEHNR and CDR2 FQNEAQ (reference sequence). The CDR3 totals 13 residues. CDR3 protein: CASSRTRDNEQFF. The CDR3 region has the DNA TGTGCCAGCAGCCGAACCCGGGACAATGAGCAGTTCTTC.

The chain couples TRBV7-6 to TRBJ2-3; 7 bases line up with TRBD1. The length of the CDR3 is 16 residues. Germline loops: CDR1 SGHVS, CDR2 FNYEAQ. V lost 5 bases, J lost 1 base, and 9 bases stayed unmatched. The CDR3 reads CASSHLGGWGTDTQYF. CDR3 DNA sequence: TGTGCCAGCAGCCATTTAGGGGGCTGGGGCACAGATACGCAGTATTTT.

V usage is TRBV7-9 and J usage is TRBJ2-5; TRBD1 aligns across 8 bases. J was trimmed by 4 bases and V by 4 bases; bases with no gene match: 5. Germline V gene data show CDR1 as SEHNR and CDR2 as FQNEAQ (reference sequence). This CDR3 region has 14 residues. CDR3: CASSSTGGAETQYF. CDR3 sequence (DNA): TGTGCCAGCAGCTCCACAGGGGGTGCAGAGACCCAGTACTTC. Drawing the rest from reference TRBV7-9 and TRBJ2-5, the complete variable domain is DTGVSQNPRHKITKRGQNVTFRCDPISEHNRLYWYRQTLGQGPEFLTYFQNEAQLEKSRLLSDRFSAERPKGSFSTLEIQRTEQGDSAMYLCASSSTGGAETQYFGPGTRLLVL.

The CDR3 coding sequence is TGTGCCAGCAGCTCCGGGACAGGGATTGAAAAACTGTTTTTT. Translated: CASSSGTGIEKLFF. This chain uses TRBV7-8 with TRBJ1-4; 9 bases line up with TRBD1. The CDR3 loop spans 14 amino acids. The germline CDR1 and CDR2 sequences are SGHVS and FQNEAQ. Unmatched junction bases numbered 4, after V lost 4 bases and J lost 7 bases.

Remarks on this clone: The CDR3 ends on some other residue instead of the conserved phenylalanine or tryptophan, so this is likely a read error. The DNA is omitted, as the CDR3 cannot be located on it reliably, and the CDR3 follows TCRdb's listing. The V and J genes are TRBV5-6 and TRBJ1-1; the listed D gene, TRBD1, was not tested against the DNA. Germline-derived CDR1 and CDR2 are SGHDT and YYEEEE. The CDR3 is 14 residues long, counting both termini. This CDR3 reads CASSSTGARTEAFL.

The J gene is TRBJ1-2, the V gene TRBV6-1; 9 positions agree with TRBD1. CDR3 size: 13 residues. Germline CDR1 MNHNS, CDR2 SASEGT. The trim removed 6 bases at V and 3 bases at J, leaving 2 bases unmatched. CDR3 nucleotides: TGTGCCAGCAGCGGGACAGGGTACTATGGCTACACCTTC. The encoded protein is CASSGTGYYGYTF.

There are a few counts of this clone. The chain couples TRBV18 to TRBJ2-5, with unresolved D. Trimming left V 3 bases short and J 2 bases short, with 7 bases between. This CDR3 has 13 residues. Germline-derived CDR1 and CDR2 are KGHSH and LQKENI. CDR3 loop: CASSPTLQETQYF. The CDR3 DNA reads TGTGCCAGCTCACCGACACTTCAAGAGACCCAGTACTTC.

This clone has just one count. The rearrangement uses TRBV11-2 and TRBJ2-7, with 7 bases lining up with TRBD2. Germline CDR1 reads SGHAT; CDR2 reads FQNNGV. V lost 5 bases to trimming and J lost 3 bases; unmatched junction nucleotides: 10. The CDR3 is made up of 15 amino acids. The CDR3 DNA is TGTGCCAGCAGCCATGTAAGCGGGGCCAACTACGAGCAGTACTTC. Its translation is CASSHVSGANYEQYF.

V gene TRBV6-5 combines with J gene TRBJ1-6, with a tentative D call TRBD1 (6 bases). The CDR3 runs to 14 residues. The V end lost 2 bases, the J end lost 10 bases, and 12 bases lay between the germline ends. Germline V gene lookup returns CDR1 MNHEY and CDR2 SVGAGI. The CDR3 DNA sequence: TGTGCCAGCAGTTACACCGGACAGAAATCACCCCTCCACTTT. Encoded protein: CASSYTGQKSPLHF.

V is TRBV28 and J is TRBJ2-7; TRBD1 aligns across 11 bases. The CDR3 consists of 17 residues. Trimming took 3 bases from V and 7 from J; bases not matched to a gene: 14. Germline lookup yields CDR1 MDHEN and CDR2 SYDVKM. The CDR3 bases are TGTGCCAGCAGTTTCGGACAGGGGGCGTTTAGGGGGGGGGAGCAGTACTTC. Amino acids: CASSFGQGAFRGGEQYF. The full variable domain, in which reference TRBV28 and TRBJ2-7 provide the parts outside the CDR3, is DVKVTQSSRYLVKRTGEKVFLECVQDMDHENMFWYRQDPGLGLRLIYFSYDVKMKEKGDIPEGYSVSREKKERFSLILESASTNQTSMYLCASSFGQGAFRGGEQYFGPGTRLTVT.

This chain links TRBV10-3 with TRBJ2-1; D ambiguous. The germline V and J ends were trimmed by 0 bases and 4 bases, with 7 bases remaining between them. CDR1 is ENHRY, CDR2 SYGVKD, per germline. The CDR3 totals 14 residues. The CDR3 here is CAISESARYNEQFF. Here the CDR3 DNA reads TGTGCCATCAGTGAGTCGGCTAGATACAATGAGCAGTTCTTC.

The gene calls are TRBV6-1 and TRBJ2-7, with D possibly matching TRBD2 (5 bases). Trimming took off 5 bases at V and 9 bases at J, with 20 bases between the two ends. The length of the CDR3 is 14 residues. The germline CDR1 and CDR2 sequences are MNHNS and SASEGT. This CDR3 reads CASSSAPGRGGQYF. The CDR3 nucleotides read TGTGCCAGCAGTTCAGCCCCGGGGAGAGGTGGGCAGTACTTC.

This clone has a single count. V and J are TRBV11-3 and TRBJ2-5, with D possibly TRBD1 on 6 matching bases. Trimming cost V 6 bases and J 11 bases, with 16 bases left between them. Germline CDR1 is SGHNT and CDR2 is YENEEA. The CDR3 sequence is 12 residues long. DNA of the CDR3: TGTGCCAGCAGTCATACAGGGTATGAGCAGTACTTC. Protein product: CASSHTGYEQYF.

The chain has TRBV19 and TRBJ1-4, with 8 positions matching TRBD1. This CDR3 is 14 amino acids long. Per the germline V gene, CDR1 is LNHDA and CDR2 is SQIVND (reference sequence). V gave up 3 bases and J gave up 10 bases; unmatched junction bases: 7. The CDR3 region is CASSIVRQGAKLFF. The CDR3 DNA follows: TGTGCCAGTAGTATCGTACGGCAGGGGGCAAAACTGTTTTTT.

The chain joins TRBV7-9 to TRBJ2-2, with 10 nucleotides matching TRBD1. The CDR3 is made up of 15 amino acids. Trimming removed 7 bases from V and 3 bases from J; junction bases left unmatched: 5. Germline CDR1 reads SEHNR; CDR2 reads FQNEAQ (reference sequence). CDR3 sequence reads: CASNPGTGDTGELFF. CDR3 nucleotide sequence: TGTGCCAGCAACCCGGGGACAGGGGACACCGGGGAGCTGTTTTTT.

The rearrangement uses TRBV9 and TRBJ2-1, with 13 bases aligning to TRBD2. V shed 0 bases, J shed 6 bases, and the junction held 6 bases outside the gene matches. Germline V gives CDR1 SGDLS, CDR2 YYNGEE. The CDR3 loop spans 17 amino acids. The CDR3 is CASSVAPTSGGGNEQFF. The CDR3 bases are TGTGCCAGCAGCGTAGCTCCTACTAGCGGGGGGGGCAATGAGCAGTTCTTC.

The rearrangement links TRBV19 to TRBJ2-5; TRBD2 aligns across 12 bases. Germline V gene lookup returns CDR1 LNHDA and CDR2 SQIVND (reference sequence). The CDR3 has 16 amino acids. With 5 bases clipped from V and 1 base from J, the junction kept 5 bases outside the gene matches. The CDR3 here is CASSLTSGGPQETQYF. The CDR3 DNA reads as TGTGCCAGTAGTCTTACTAGCGGGGGGCCCCAAGAGACCCAGTACTTC.

The chain is built from TRBV5-1 and TRBJ2-5, with TRBD2 identical over 10 bases. The J call is doubtful: the DNA matches TRBJ2-7 better. The germline CDR1 and CDR2 sequences are SGHRS and YFSETQ. The CDR3 consists of 17 residues. In nucleotides, the CDR3 is TGCGCCAGCAGGGATACTAGCGGGATTAGATGGACCTACGAGCAGTACTTC. It translates to CASRDTSGIRWTYEQYF.

The chain is built from TRBV2 and TRBJ2-7; possible D gene TRBD1, 6 bases. CDR1 and CDR2 from the germline V gene are SNHLY and FYNNEI. This CDR3 is 13 amino acids long. V lost 2 bases and J 5 bases, leaving 10 bases between the germline ends. The DNA of the CDR3 is TGTGCCAGCAGTGAATGGCAGGGGAACGAGCAGTACTTC. Translation: CASSEWQGNEQYF.

The chain recombines TRBV9 with TRBJ2-5; 8 bases align to TRBD2. CDR3 size: 16 residues. CDR1 is SGDLS, CDR2 YYNGEE, per germline. The V gene end was trimmed by 0 bases and the J gene end by 1 base; junction bases not matched to a gene: 5. The CDR3 coding sequence is TGTGCCAGCAGCGTAGCTGGTCTAGCGGGCCAAGAGACCCAGTACTTC. Protein sequence: CASSVAGLAGQETQYF. Full variable domain (remainder filled in from reference TRBV9 and TRBJ2-5): DSGVTQTPKHLITATGQRVTLRCSPRSGDLSVYWYQQSLDQGLQFLIQYYNGEERAKGNILERFSAQQFPDLHSELNLSSLELGDSALYFCASSVAGLAGQETQYFGPGTRLLVL.

The chain uses TRBV5-1 and TRBJ1-6, with TRBD1 matching over 7 bases. This CDR3 comprises 14 residues. V shed 4 bases and J 8 bases; nucleotides not matched to a gene: 6. The germline CDR1 and CDR2 sequences are SGHRS and YFSETQ. The DNA of the CDR3 is TGCGCCAGCAGCCGGGACAGAGAGGATTCACCCCTCCACTTT. It yields the protein CASSRDREDSPLHF.

The CDR3 protein is CASSEWDRGIYEQYF. As DNA, the CDR3 is TGCGCCAGCAGTGAGTGGGACAGGGGGATTTACGAGCAGTACTTC. The rearrangement joins TRBV10-2 to TRBJ2-7; TRBD1 agrees at 11 bases. The CDR3 runs 15 residues. Per the germline V gene, CDR1 is WSHSY and CDR2 is SAAADI. J lost 4 bases, V lost 1 base, and 3 bases had no gene match.

A few counts support this clone. This chain connects TRBV11-3 to TRBJ1-2; D is perhaps TRBD1 (5 bases). The CDR3 runs to 13 residues. CDR1 is SGHNT and CDR2 is YENEEA in the germline V gene. V lost 5 bases to trimming and J lost 6 bases, with 13 bases between them. CDR3 nucleotides: TGTGCCAGCAGCCCTGACAGCAGTAATGGCTACACCTTC. Amino acids: CASSPDSSNGYTF.

In this sample, this clone turned up once. The chain joins TRBV7-2 to TRBJ1-1, with 10 bases aligning to TRBD1. This CDR3 spans 15 amino acids. Per the germline V gene, CDR1 is SGHTA and CDR2 is FQGNSA. J lost 10 bases, V lost 4 bases, and 12 bases had no gene match. Written as DNA, the CDR3 is TGTGCCAGCAGCTCCCCGAAGACAGGGGGCTCTGGAGCTTTCTTT. It codes for CASSSPKTGGSGAFF.

This clone appeared a few times. V is TRBV6-1 and J is TRBJ1-3, with a tentative D call TRBD1 (5 bases). V dropped 4 bases and J dropped 2 bases, with 12 bases sitting between them. The CDR3 has 15 residues. Germline-derived CDR1 and CDR2 are MNHNS and SASEGT. CDR3 nucleotides: TGTGCCAGCAGTGCTGGGGACTTTCCTGGAAACACCATATATTTT. It yields the protein CASSAGDFPGNTIYF.

The sample holds a few counts of this clone. The genes are TRBV5-6 and TRBJ1-5, with D unclear. The germline CDR1 and CDR2 sequences are SGHDT and YYEEEE. The CDR3 loop spans 14 amino acids. V gave up 0 bases and J gave up 4 bases, with 8 bases separating them. CDR3 DNA sequence: TGTGCCAGCAGCTTGGTGGCAGGAAATCAGCCCCAGCATTTT. This gives the protein CASSLVAGNQPQHF.